These 15 T cell receptor beta chains were all obtained from the same sample, sequenced in a study of identical twins. From the 5' RACE reads, TCRdb called clonotypes with MiXCR, one entry per CDR3 protein. The sample yields 1.5 million to 2 million distinct CDR3 sequences, under 35% seen once. The sample comprised cord blood. The receptors originated from a newborn girl in good health.

V gene TRBV28 combines with J gene TRBJ1-6; no reliable D call. This CDR3 region has 15 residues. Per the germline V gene, CDR1 is MDHEN and CDR2 is SYDVKM. Trimming pared 3 bases from V and 7 bases from J, leaving 13 bases between. In DNA form, the CDR3 reads TGTGCCAGCAGTTTCCCGGAGGGAGGGAATTCACCCCTCCACTTT. The encoded protein is CASSFPEGGNSPLHF.

V gene TRBV7-9 combines with J gene TRBJ1-1; no clear D gene. CDR3 length equals 15 residues. Germline CDR1 is SEHNR and CDR2 is FQNEAQ (reference sequence). With 1 base removed from V and 3 bases from J, the gap between germline ends came to 12 bases. The CDR3 loop reads CASSLELRSDTEAFF. DNA of the CDR3: TGTGCCAGCAGCTTAGAATTACGGTCCGACACTGAAGCTTTCTTT.

This sequence joins TRBV5-5 and TRBJ2-1; TRBD2 matches at 9 bases. CDR1 is SGHKS and CDR2 is YYEKEE in the germline V gene (reference sequence). This CDR3 has 16 amino acids. V gave up 0 bases and J gave up 8 bases; unmatched junction bases: 9. The CDR3 DNA is TGTGCCAGCAGCTTGGTTAAGGCGGGGGGGCCCCATGAGCAGTTCTTC. Its protein product is CASSLVKAGGPHEQFF.

V gene TRBV9 combines with J gene TRBJ2-2, with 7 nucleotides matching TRBD2. Losses at the gene ends were 0 bases for V and 0 bases for J; bases not matched to a gene: 14. The V gene's germline CDR1 is SGDLS and CDR2 YYNGEE. This CDR3 comprises 20 residues. CDR3 amino acids: CASSVAYERGLFSNTGELFF. CDR3 nucleotide sequence: TGTGCCAGCAGCGTAGCTTACGAGCGGGGCTTGTTTTCGAACACCGGGGAGCTGTTTTTT.

This clonotype was seen more than once but under ten times. The rearrangement joins TRBV4-2 to TRBJ2-5, with D hard to call. V was shortened by 2 bases and J by 1 base, with 8 bases between the two germline ends. The CDR3 length is 14 residues. In germline, CDR1 is LGHNA, CDR2 YNFKEQ. The CDR3 is CASSQTTVQETQYF. For the CDR3, the DNA is TGTGCCAGCAGCCAAACTACCGTCCAAGAGACCCAGTACTTC.

The chain uses TRBV7-9 and TRBJ1-2; D gene ambiguous. This CDR3 is built from 13 residues. V lost 2 bases and J 8 bases, leaving 12 bases between the germline ends. The germline V gene has CDR1 SEHNR and CDR2 FQNEAQ (reference sequence). CDR3 DNA: TGTGCCAGCAGCTTAAAAGGTCAGATGGGCTACACCTTC. It codes for CASSLKGQMGYTF.

This clonotype was seen only a few times. This rearrangement joins TRBV27 to TRBJ1-1, with 9 bases that match TRBD1. Germline-derived CDR1 and CDR2 are MNHEY and SMNVEV (reference sequence). J was trimmed by 0 bases and V by 7 bases; bases with no gene match: 9. The CDR3 consists of 16 residues. This CDR3 is CASNVPGQGLNTEAFF. The CDR3 DNA is TGTGCCAGCAATGTCCCGGGACAGGGTCTGAACACTGAAGCTTTCTTT.

The CDR3: CASSAQTANNEQFF. CDR3 DNA sequence: TGCGCCAGCAGCGCCCAGACAGCCAACAATGAGCAGTTCTTC. The chain recombines TRBV5-1 with TRBJ2-1; a possible D gene is TRBD1 (5 bases). This CDR3 region has 14 residues. Germline V lookup: CDR1 SGHRS, CDR2 YFSETQ. Trimming left V 4 bases short and J 5 bases short, with 13 bases between.

This clonotype was seen repeatedly, ten times or more. This chain links TRBV4-2 with TRBJ2-7; D might be TRBD1 (5 bases). V lost 2 bases and J lost 3, with 11 bases in between. The germline CDR1 and CDR2 sequences are LGHNA and YNFKEQ. This CDR3 region has 14 residues. Here the CDR3 reads CASSQKSQGYEQYF. CDR3 sequence (DNA): TGTGCCAGCAGCCAAAAGAGTCAGGGCTACGAGCAGTACTTC.

V gene TRBV27 combines with J gene TRBJ2-3, with 7 bases matching TRBD2. The V gene end was trimmed by 5 bases and the J gene end by 3 bases; junction bases not matched to a gene: 11. The CDR3 is 16 residues long. Germline-derived CDR1 and CDR2 are MNHEY and SMNVEV (reference sequence). The CDR3 DNA is TGTGCCAGCAGTGCCCAGCGGGGCCACCTTACAGATACGCAGTATTTT. Translated: CASSAQRGHLTDTQYF.

About this clonotype itself: A much larger clonotype is one base distant, so this may be a read error. The chain uses TRBV5-1 and TRBJ2-3, with TRBD2 matching 7 bases. CDR1 and CDR2 from the germline V gene are SGHRS and YFSETQ. The CDR3 contains 15 residues. CDR3 nucleotide sequence: TGCGCCAGCAGCTTGGTAGGGAGGGGCACAGGTACGCAGTATTTT. Residues: CASSLVGRGTGTQYF.

This clonotype was recorded a few times. The V and J genes are TRBV7-9 and TRBJ2-2; no clear D. The CDR3 is 17 amino acids. Trimming left V 0 bases short and J 2 bases short, with 13 bases between. Germline V gene sequence: CDR1 SEHNR, CDR2 FQNEAQ (reference sequence). The CDR3 region is CASSLADSRANTGELFF. For the CDR3, the DNA is TGTGCCAGCAGCTTAGCCGACTCTAGGGCTAACACCGGGGAGCTGTTTTTT. Full variable domain (missing parts from reference TRBV7-9 and TRBJ2-2): DTGVSQNPRHKITKRGQNVTFRCDPISEHNRLYWYRQTLGQGPEFLTYFQNEAQLEKSRLLSDRFSAERPKGSFSTLEIQRTEQGDSAMYLCASSLADSRANTGELFFGEGSRLTVL.

The gene calls are TRBV7-9 and TRBJ2-3; a possible D gene is TRBD1 (8 bases). This CDR3 has 16 amino acids. Germline V gene lookup returns CDR1 SEHNR and CDR2 FQNEAQ (reference sequence). V was cut by 5 bases and J by 3 bases, with 18 bases left in between. CDR3 amino acids: CASSPSQGGETDTQYF. In DNA form, the CDR3 reads TGTGCCAGCAGCCCTTCACAGGGGGGGGAAACAGATACGCAGTATTTT.

Notes on this clonotype: Germline and junction disagree at one end, which may indicate a read error. This chain joins TRBV7-8 and TRBJ1-2, with 9 bases that match TRBD1. Germline V gene data show CDR1 as SGHVS and CDR2 as FQNEAQ. The CDR3 spans 15 residues. The CDR3 nucleotides read TGTGCCAGCAGCTTGAAGAGACAGGGGGTCGACGGCTGCACCTTC. It translates to CASSLKRQGVDGCTF.

The V gene is TRBV20-1, the J gene TRBJ2-2; D possibly corresponds to TRBD2 (6 bases). With 2 bases removed from V and 4 bases from J, the gap between germline ends came to 14 bases. CDR1 is DFQATT, CDR2 SNEGSKA, per germline (reference sequence). The CDR3 length is 15 residues. CDR3 nucleotides: TGCAGTGCTAGACCCCGGACTATCGGCACCGGGGAGCTGTTTTTT. It yields the protein CSARPRTIGTGELFF.